Sequencing of this T cell receptor (beta chain) was carried out in a study of T-cell memory formation after mild COVID-19. Study summary: TCR clusters showed largely donor specificity. Study-wide results and limits: The study found balanced CD4/CD8 in clones contracting day 15 to 85 and a CD4+ lean in later expanders. Prior to infection, memory already included some responding clones, suggesting cross-reactive memory joined.

This clonotype was seen more than once but under ten times. Its target is not known. Trimming removed 6 bases from V and 5 bases from J; junction bases left unmatched: 12. The germline CDR1 and CDR2 sequences are DFQATT and SNEGSKA (reference sequence). The CDR3 spans 15 residues. One entry per CDR3 protein results from TCRdb running MiXCR on the 5' RACE reads. This sample has around 200,000 distinct CDR3 sequences, with roughly 30% found just once. Sequenced input: PBMCs or a T cell subset sorted from them (not recorded which). The rearrangement joins TRBV20-1 to TRBJ2-5; 10 bases fit TRBD1. This sequence was found in an adult woman who had mild COVID-19 (a few samples of this study predate the infection). Cell type and time point are not known. The chain's CDR3 is CSASPGTGVGETQYF. In DNA form, the CDR3 reads TGCAGTGCGAGCCCCGGGACAGGGGTAGGGGAGACCCAGTACTTC.